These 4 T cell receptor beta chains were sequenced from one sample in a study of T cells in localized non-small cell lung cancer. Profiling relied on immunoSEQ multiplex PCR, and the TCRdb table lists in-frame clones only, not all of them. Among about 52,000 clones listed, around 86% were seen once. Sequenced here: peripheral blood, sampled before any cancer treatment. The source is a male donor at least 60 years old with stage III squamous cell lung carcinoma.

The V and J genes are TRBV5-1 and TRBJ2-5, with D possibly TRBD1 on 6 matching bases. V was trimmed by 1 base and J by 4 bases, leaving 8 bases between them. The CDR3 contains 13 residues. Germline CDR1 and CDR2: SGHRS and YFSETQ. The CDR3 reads CASSLQGPETQYF. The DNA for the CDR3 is TGCGCCAGCAGCTTGCAGGGGCCAGAGACCCAGTACTTC.

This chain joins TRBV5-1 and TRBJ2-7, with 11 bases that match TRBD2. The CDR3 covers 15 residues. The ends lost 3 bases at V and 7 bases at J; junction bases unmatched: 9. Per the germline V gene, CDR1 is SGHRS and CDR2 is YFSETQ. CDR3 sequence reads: CASSSGTSGEGEQYF. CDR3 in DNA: TGCGCCAGCAGCTCCGGGACTAGCGGCGAAGGGGAGCAGTACTTC.

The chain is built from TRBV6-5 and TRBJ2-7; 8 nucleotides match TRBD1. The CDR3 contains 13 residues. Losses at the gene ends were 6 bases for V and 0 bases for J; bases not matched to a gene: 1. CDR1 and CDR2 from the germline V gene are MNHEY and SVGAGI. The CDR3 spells CASRTGVSYEQYF. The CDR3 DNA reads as TGTGCCAGCAGGACAGGGGTCTCCTACGAGCAGTACTTC.

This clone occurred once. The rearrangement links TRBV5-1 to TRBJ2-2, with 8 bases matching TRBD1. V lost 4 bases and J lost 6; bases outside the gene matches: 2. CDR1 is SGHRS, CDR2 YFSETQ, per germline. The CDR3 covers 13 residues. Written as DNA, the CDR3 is TGCGCCAGCAGCGTGGACAGGGCCGGGGAGCTGTTTTTT. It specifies CASSVDRAGELFF.